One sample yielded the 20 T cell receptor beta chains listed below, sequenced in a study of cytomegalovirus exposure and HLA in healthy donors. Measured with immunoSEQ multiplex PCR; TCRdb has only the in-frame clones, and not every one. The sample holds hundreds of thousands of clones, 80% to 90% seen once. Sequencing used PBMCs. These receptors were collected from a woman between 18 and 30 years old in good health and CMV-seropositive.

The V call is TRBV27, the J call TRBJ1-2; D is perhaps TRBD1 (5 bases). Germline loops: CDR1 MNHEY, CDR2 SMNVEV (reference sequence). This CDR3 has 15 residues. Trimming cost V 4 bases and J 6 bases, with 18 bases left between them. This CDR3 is CASSSPSRAANGYTF. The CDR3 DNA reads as TGTGCCAGCAGTTCCCCCAGCAGGGCGGCCAATGGCTACACCTTC.

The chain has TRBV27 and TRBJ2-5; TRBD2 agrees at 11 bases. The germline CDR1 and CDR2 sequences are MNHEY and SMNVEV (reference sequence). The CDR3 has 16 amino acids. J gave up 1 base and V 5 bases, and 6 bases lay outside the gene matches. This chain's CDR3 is CASSLIAGGLQETQYF. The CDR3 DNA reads TGTGCCAGCAGTCTCATAGCGGGAGGGCTCCAAGAGACCCAGTACTTC.

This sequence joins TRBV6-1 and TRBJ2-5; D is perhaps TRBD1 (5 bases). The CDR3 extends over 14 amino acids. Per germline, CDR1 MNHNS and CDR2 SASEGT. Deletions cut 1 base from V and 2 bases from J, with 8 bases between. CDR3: CASSEEPGQETQYF. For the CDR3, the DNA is TGTGCCAGCAGTGAAGAGCCAGGGCAAGAGACCCAGTACTTC.

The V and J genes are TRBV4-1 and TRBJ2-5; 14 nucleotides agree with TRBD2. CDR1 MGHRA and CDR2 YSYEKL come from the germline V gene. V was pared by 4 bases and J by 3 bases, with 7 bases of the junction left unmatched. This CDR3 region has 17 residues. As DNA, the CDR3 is TGCGCCAGCAGCCCCCAACCGGGACTAGCGGGAGAAGAGACCCAGTACTTC. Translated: CASSPQPGLAGEETQYF.

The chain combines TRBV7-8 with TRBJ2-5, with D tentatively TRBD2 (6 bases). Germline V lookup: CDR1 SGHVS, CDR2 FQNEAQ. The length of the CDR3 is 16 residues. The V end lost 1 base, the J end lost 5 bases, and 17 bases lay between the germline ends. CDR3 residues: CASSLGRGRGWETQYF. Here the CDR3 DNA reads TGTGCCAGCAGCTTAGGTCGGGGGAGAGGATGGGAGACCCAGTACTTC. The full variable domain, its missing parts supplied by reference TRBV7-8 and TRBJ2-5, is GAGVSQSPRYKVAKRGQDVALRCDPISGHVSLFWYQQALGQGPEFLTYFQNEAQLDKSGLPSDRFFAERPEGSVSTLKIQRTQQEDSAVYLCASSLGRGRGWETQYFGPGTRLLVL.

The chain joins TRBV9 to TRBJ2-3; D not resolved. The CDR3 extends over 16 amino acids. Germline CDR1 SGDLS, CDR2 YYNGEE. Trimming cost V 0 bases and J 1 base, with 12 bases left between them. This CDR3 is CASSVETGSGTDTQYF. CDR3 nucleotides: TGTGCCAGCAGCGTAGAAACCGGGTCCGGCACAGATACGCAGTATTTT.

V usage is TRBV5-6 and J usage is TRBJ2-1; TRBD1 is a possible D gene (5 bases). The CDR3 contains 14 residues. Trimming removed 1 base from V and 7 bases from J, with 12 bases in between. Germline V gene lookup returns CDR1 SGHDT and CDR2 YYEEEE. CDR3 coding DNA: TGTGCCAGCAGCTTGTACCAGGGTCGGAATGAGCAGTTCTTC. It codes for CASSLYQGRNEQFF.

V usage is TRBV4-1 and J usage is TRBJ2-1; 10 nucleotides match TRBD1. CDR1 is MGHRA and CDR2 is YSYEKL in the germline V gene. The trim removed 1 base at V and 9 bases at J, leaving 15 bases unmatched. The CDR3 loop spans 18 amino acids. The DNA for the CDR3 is TGCGCCAGCAGCCAAGCGCATCGACCGGGACAGGGGACAGGTGAGCAGTTCTTC. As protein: CASSQAHRPGQGTGEQFF.

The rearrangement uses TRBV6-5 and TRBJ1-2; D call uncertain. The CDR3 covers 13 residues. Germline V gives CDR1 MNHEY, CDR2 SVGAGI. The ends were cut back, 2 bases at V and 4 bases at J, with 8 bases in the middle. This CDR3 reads CASSYGQIYGYTF. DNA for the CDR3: TGTGCCAGCAGTTACGGGCAGATCTATGGCTACACCTTC.

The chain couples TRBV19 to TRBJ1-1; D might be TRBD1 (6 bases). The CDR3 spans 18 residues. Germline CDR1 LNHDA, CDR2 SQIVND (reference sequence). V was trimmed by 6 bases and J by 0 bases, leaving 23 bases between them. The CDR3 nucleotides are TGTGCCAGTAGCCAAATCGAATATACGGGACACTTGAACACTGAAGCTTTCTTT. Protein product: CASSQIEYTGHLNTEAFF.

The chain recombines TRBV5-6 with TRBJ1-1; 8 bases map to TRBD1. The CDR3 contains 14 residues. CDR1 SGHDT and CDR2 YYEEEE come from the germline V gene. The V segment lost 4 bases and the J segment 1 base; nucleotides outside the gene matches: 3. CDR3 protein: CASSPGTGNTEAFF. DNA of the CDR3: TGTGCCAGCAGCCCCGGGACAGGGAACACTGAAGCTTTCTTT. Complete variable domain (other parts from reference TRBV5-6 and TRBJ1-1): DAGVTQSPTHLIKTRGQQVTLRCSPKSGHDTVSWYQQALGQGPQFIFQYYEEEERQRGNFPDRFSGHQFPNYSSELNVNALLLGDSALYLCASSPGTGNTEAFFGQGTRLTVV.

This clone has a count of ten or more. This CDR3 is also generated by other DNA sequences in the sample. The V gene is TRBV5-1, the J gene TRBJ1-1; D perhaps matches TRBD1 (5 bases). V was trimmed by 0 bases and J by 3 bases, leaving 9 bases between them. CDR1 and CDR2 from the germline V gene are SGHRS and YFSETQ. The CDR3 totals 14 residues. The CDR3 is CASSLGGGYTEAFF. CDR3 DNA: TGCGCCAGCAGCTTGGGGGGGGGTTACACTGAAGCTTTCTTT.

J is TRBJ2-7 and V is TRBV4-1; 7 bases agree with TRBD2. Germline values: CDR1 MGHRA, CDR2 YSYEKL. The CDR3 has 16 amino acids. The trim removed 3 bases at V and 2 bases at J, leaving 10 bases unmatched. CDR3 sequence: CASSHYLTSEPYEQYF. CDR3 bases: TGCGCCAGCAGCCATTACCTTACTAGCGAACCCTACGAGCAGTACTTC.

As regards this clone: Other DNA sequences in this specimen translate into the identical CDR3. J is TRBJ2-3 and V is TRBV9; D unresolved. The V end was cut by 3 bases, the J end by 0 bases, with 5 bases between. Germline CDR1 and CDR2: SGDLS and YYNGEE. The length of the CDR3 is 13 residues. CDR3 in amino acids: CASSATSTDTQYF. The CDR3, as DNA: TGTGCCAGCAGCGCCACAAGCACAGATACGCAGTATTTT.

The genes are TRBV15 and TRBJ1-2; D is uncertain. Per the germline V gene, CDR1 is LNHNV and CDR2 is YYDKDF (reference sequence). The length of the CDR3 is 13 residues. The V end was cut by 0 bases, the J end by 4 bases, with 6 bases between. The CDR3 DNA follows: TGTGCCACCAGCAGAGATGCGGCCTATGGCTACACCTTC. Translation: CATSRDAAYGYTF. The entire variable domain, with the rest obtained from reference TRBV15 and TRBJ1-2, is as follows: DAMVIQNPRYQVTQFGKPVTLSCSQTLNHNVMYWYQQKSSQAPKLLFHYYDKDFNNEADTPDNFQSRRPNTSFCFLDIRSPGLGDTAMYLCATSRDAAYGYTFGSGTRLTVV.

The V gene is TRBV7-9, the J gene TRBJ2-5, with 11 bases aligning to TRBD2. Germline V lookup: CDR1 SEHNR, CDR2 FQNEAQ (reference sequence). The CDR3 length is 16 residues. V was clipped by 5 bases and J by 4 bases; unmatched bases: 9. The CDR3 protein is CASSRRLAGSRETQYF. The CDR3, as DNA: TGTGCCAGCAGCCGTCGACTAGCGGGATCACGAGAGACCCAGTACTTC. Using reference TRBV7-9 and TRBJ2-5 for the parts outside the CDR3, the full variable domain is DTGVSQNPRHKITKRGQNVTFRCDPISEHNRLYWYRQTLGQGPEFLTYFQNEAQLEKSRLLSDRFSAERPKGSFSTLEIQRTEQGDSAMYLCASSRRLAGSRETQYFGPGTRLLVL.

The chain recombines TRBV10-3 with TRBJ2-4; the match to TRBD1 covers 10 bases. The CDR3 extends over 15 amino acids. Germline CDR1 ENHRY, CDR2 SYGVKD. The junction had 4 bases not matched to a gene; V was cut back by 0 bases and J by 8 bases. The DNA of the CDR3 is TGTGCCATCAGTGAGTCGACAGGGGGCAGGGACATTCAGTACTTC. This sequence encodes CAISESTGGRDIQYF.

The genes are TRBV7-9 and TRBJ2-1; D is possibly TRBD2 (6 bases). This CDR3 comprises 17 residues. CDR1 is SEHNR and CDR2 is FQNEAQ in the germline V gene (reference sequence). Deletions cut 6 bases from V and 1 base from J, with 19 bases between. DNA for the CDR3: TGTGCCAGCAGGCAGAGGGTGCGGGGACCTTCCTACAATGAGCAGTTCTTC. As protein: CASRQRVRGPSYNEQFF.

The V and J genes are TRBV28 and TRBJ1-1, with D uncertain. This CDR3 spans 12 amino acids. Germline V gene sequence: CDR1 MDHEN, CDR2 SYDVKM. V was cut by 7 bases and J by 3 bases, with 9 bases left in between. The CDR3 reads CASTAGDTEAFF. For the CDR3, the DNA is TGTGCCAGCACGGCAGGCGACACTGAAGCTTTCTTT.

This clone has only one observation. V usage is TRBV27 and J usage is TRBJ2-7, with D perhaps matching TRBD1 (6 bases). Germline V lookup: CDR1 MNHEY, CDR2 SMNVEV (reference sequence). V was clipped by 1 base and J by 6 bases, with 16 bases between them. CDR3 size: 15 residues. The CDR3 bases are TGTGCCAGCAGTTTATTCCGAGGGGGTTCGACCGAGCAGTACTTC. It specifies CASSLFRGGSTEQYF.